This is a list of T cell receptor beta chains from one sample in a study of OX40 agonist ivuxolimab in advanced cancers. Repertoires were generated with immunoSEQ multiplex PCR, while TCRdb's copy carries only in-frame clones and drops some. The data show 70,000 to 75,000 clones, around four fifths seen once. This material consisted of CD4+ or CD8+ T cells sorted from blood, taken in a trial of the OX40 agonist ivuxolimab. These TCRs come from an adult with an advanced solid tumor such as melanoma, head and neck, liver or kidney cancer. CDR3s include the opening cysteine and the closing phenylalanine or tryptophan. The order of the fields is D gene, V gene, J gene, clone size, CDR3 length, CDR3 DNA, CDR3 protein. The D gene is left open where the match is weak. The size entry is marked missing in some rows and otherwise reads once, few, many or a size class.

>-|TRBV7-9|TRBJ2-7|-|14
TGTGCCAGCAGCTTGGGCCGGGATTCCTACGAGCAGTACTTC
CASSLGRDSYEQYF
>TRBD2|TRBV11-2|TRBJ2-3|-|17
TGTGCCAGCAGCTTAGATTCACGAGCGGGAGGGACAGATACGCAGTATTTT
CASSLDSRAGGTDTQYF
>TRBD1|TRBV6-1|TRBJ1-2|-|14
TGTGCCAGCAGGCCAGGGGGCGGGAACTATGGCTACACCTTC
CASRPGGGNYGYTF
>TRBD2|TRBV4-3|TRBJ2-3|-|16
TGCGCCAGCAGCCTAGGGGGCGGGAGGGCCTCAGATACGCAGTATTTT
CASSLGGGRASDTQYF
>-|TRBV9|TRBJ2-3|-|15
TGTGCCAGCAGCTCGTCAACTACCTCCACAGATACGCAGTATTTT
CASSSSTTSTDTQYF
>-|TRBV10-1|TRBJ2-1|-|15
TGCGCCAGCAGTGAACCCGGCAGGGGCTACAATGAGCAGTTCTTC
CASSEPGRGYNEQFF
>-|TRBV29-1|TRBJ1-2|once|12
TGCAGCGCCGAGGGGGTAACTATTGGCTACACCTTC
CSAEGVTIGYTF
>TRBD1|TRBV4-1|TRBJ1-6|-|15
TGCGCCAGCAGCCAAGGTACAGGGGGCGTGACACCCCTCCACTTT
CASSQGTGGVTPLHF
>-|TRBV7-9|TRBJ2-2|-|17
TGTGCCAGCAGCTCGACCAGGGGATGGTTTGGTTCGGGGGAGCTGTTTTTT
CASSSTRGWFGSGELFF
>-|TRBV5-8|TRBJ2-4|once|13
TGTGCCAGCAGTAGGGGGGGCAGGGACATTCAGTACTTC
CASSRGGRDIQYF
>TRBD1|TRBV28|TRBJ2-4|-|15
TGTGCCAGCGGTGGGACAGGGTTAGCCAAAAACATTCAGTACTTC
CASGGTGLAKNIQYF
>TRBD2|TRBV6-6|TRBJ2-1|-|15
TGTGCCAGCGCCCTCGCGGGGGTCTCCTACAATGAGCAGTTCTTC
CASALAGVSYNEQFF
>TRBD1|TRBV10-3|TRBJ2-3|-|15
TGTGCCATCAGCTTTCGGGACAGGGTCACAGATACGCAGTATTTT
CAISFRDRVTDTQYF
>TRBD2|TRBV28|TRBJ2-7|-|14
TGTGCCAGCAAAATGGGACTAGCAGCCTACGAGCAGTACTTC
CASKMGLAAYEQYF
>-|TRBV6-6|TRBJ2-3|-|14
TGTGCCAGCAGCCCAGGGGATGGGACAGATACGCAGTATTTT
CASSPGDGTDTQYF
>-|TRBV4-1|TRBJ2-2|-|17
TGCGCCAGCAGCCAATGGGGTCCAGGGCAAGCTACCGGGGAGCTGTTTTTT
CASSQWGPGQATGELFF
>TRBD2|TRBV5-1|TRBJ2-5|-|14
TGCGCCAGCAGCTTGCGGACTAGCGAAGAGACCCAGTACTTC
CASSLRTSEETQYF
>-|TRBV6-1|TRBJ1-1|-|13
TGTGCCAGCAGTGATAACCTCAACACTGAAGCTTTCTTT
CASSDNLNTEAFF
>TRBD1|TRBV6-5|TRBJ1-1|-|13
TGTGCCAGCAGACTAAACAGGGGGACGGAAGCTTTCTTT
CASRLNRGTEAFF
>TRBD2|TRBV6-6|TRBJ2-5|-|14
TGTGCCAGCTCTAAGCGGGGCAGCCAAGAGACCCAGTACTTC
CASSKRGSQETQYF
>-|TRBV7-8|TRBJ1-2|-|14
TGTGCCAGCAGCTTAGAACAAATTGACTATGGCTACACCTTC
CASSLEQIDYGYTF
>-|TRBV28|TRBJ1-1|-|12
TGTGCCAGCAGAATAGGCAGTCTTGAAGCTTTCTTT
CASRIGSLEAFF
>-|TRBV5-4|TRBJ2-5|few|14
TGTGCCAGCAGCTCGCCAAGGGGGGCAGAGACCCAGTACTTC
CASSSPRGAETQYF
>-|TRBV5-4|TRBJ2-5|few|13
TGTGCCAGCAGCTTGACTAGAGAGGAGACCCAGTACTTC
CASSLTREETQYF
>-|TRBV6-5|TRBJ1-2|-|13
TGTGCCAGCAGTGAACAGGAATCCTATGGCTACACCTTC
CASSEQESYGYTF
>TRBD1|TRBV14|TRBJ2-2|-|19
TGTGCCAGCAGCCACCACAGGGGGCGGCAGGCGGGGAACACCGGGGAGCTGTTTTTT
CASSHHRGRQAGNTGELFF
>-|TRBV4-3|TRBJ2-3|-|16
TGCGCCAGCAGCCAAGATTTGTTGTCTATTACAGATACGCAGTATTTT
CASSQDLLSITDTQYF
>-|TRBV28|TRBJ1-5|-|14
TGTGCCAGCAGTTTGTGGGGTGATAATCAGCCCCAGCATTTT
CASSLWGDNQPQHF
>-|TRBV7-2|TRBJ1-4|-|15
TGTGCCAGCAGTAGATCGGGTCCTTTGAATGAAAAACTGTTTTTT
CASSRSGPLNEKLFF
>TRBD1|TRBV7-9|TRBJ2-3|-|15
TGTGCCAGCAGCAACACCGGGACAGGGAGTAGAACGCAGTATTTT
CASSNTGTGSRTQYF
>-|TRBV4-2|TRBJ2-5|-|15
TGTGCCAGCAGCCAAGATCGGGGAGGACGGGAGACCCAGTACTTC
CASSQDRGGRETQYF
>-|TRBV30|TRBJ2-2|-|15
TGTGCCTGGATCCTGGACCGTCCAGGCACCGGGGAGCTGTTTTTT
CAWILDRPGTGELFF
>-|TRBV7-9|TRBJ1-2|-|16
TGTGCCAGCAGCTTCCTTTCCTCCTCGAGCGGCTATGGCTACACCTTC
CASSFLSSSSGYGYTF
>-|TRBV27|TRBJ1-5|-|15
TGTGCCAGCAGTTTCGCACAGGGCCTCTATCAGCCCCAGCATTTT
CASSFAQGLYQPQHF
>-|TRBV4-3|TRBJ2-5|-|16
TGCGCCAGCAGCCCAACCGGGCAGCCACCAGGAGAGACCCAGTACTTC
CASSPTGQPPGETQYF
>TRBD1|TRBV9|TRBJ2-1|-|15
TGTGCCAGCAGCATCCAAGGACAGGCTGGCGATGAGCAGTTCTTC
CASSIQGQAGDEQFF
>-|TRBV6-5|TRBJ2-7|-|14
TGTGCCAGCAGAAGGACCCGAAATTACTACGAGCAGTACTTC
CASRRTRNYYEQYF
>TRBD1|TRBV11-1|TRBJ1-6|-|14
TGTGCCAGCAGCTGGAGACAGGGCTCTTCACCCCTCCACTTT
CASSWRQGSSPLHF
>-|TRBV7-9|TRBJ2-3|few|13
TGTGCCAGCAGCTTACAGGCTTCAGATACGCAGTATTTT
CASSLQASDTQYF
>-|TRBV28|TRBJ2-1|-|12
TGTGCCAGCAGTTTGCTTCGGGCCGAGCAGTTCTTC
CASSLLRAEQFF
>TRBD1|TRBV19|TRBJ1-2|-|13
TGTGCCAGTAGCACGACAGGGGGCGTTGGCTACACCTTC
CASSTTGGVGYTF
>-|TRBV11-2|TRBJ2-5|once|13
TGTGCCAGCAGAACACCGGGGAAAGAGACCCAGTACTTC
CASRTPGKETQYF
>-|TRBV5-1|TRBJ2-4|-|14
TGCGCCAGCAGCCGAGACAAACCCGGGGACATTCAGTACTTC
CASSRDKPGDIQYF
>-|TRBV5-1|TRBJ2-1|-|15
TGCGCCAGCAGCTTCGGAGATTCGAACTACAATGAGCAGTTCTTC
CASSFGDSNYNEQFF
>-|TRBV28|TRBJ2-2|-|18
TGTGCCAGCAGTCTTCGCCGTCTTATGAGGACGAACACCGGGGAGCTGTTTTTT
CASSLRRLMRTNTGELFF